What follows are 22 T cell receptor beta chains derived from one specimen sequenced in a study of blood T cell repertoires in COVID-19. The data were produced by immunoSEQ multiplex PCR, yet TCRdb's version contains in-frame clones alone and is incomplete. The repertoire holds roughly 100,000 clones, with 80% as singletons. Sequencing used peripheral blood. Receptor source: a human donor in a cohort sampled during active COVID-19.

This rearrangement joins TRBV2 to TRBJ1-1, with D unclear. With 7 bases removed from V and 4 bases from J, the gap between germline ends came to 10 bases. The V gene's germline CDR1 is SNHLY and CDR2 FYNNEI. The CDR3 is made up of 12 amino acids. Written as DNA, the CDR3 is TGTGCCAGCACCCGGGAGACCACTGAAGCTTTCTTT. Translation: CASTRETTEAFF.

The rearrangement links TRBV5-1 to TRBJ2-1; D is uncertain. Looked up from germline, CDR1 is SGHRS and CDR2 is YFSETQ. This CDR3 region has 12 residues. V shed 0 bases and J shed 9 bases, with 7 bases lying between them. The CDR3 loop is CASSLVDSEQFF. In nucleotides, the CDR3 is TGCGCCAGCAGCTTGGTAGATAGTGAGCAGTTCTTC. The whole variable domain, filled in from reference TRBV5-1 and TRBJ2-1, reads KAGVTQTPRYLIKTRGQQVTLSCSPISGHRSVSWYQQTPGQGLQFLFEYFSETQRNKGNFPGRFSGRQFSNSRSEMNVSTLELGDSALYLCASSLVDSEQFFGPGTRLTVL.

V gene TRBV5-4 combines with J gene TRBJ1-2; maybe TRBD1 (5 bases). V was pared by 0 bases and J by 9 bases, with 12 bases between. Germline CDR1 and CDR2: SGHNT and YYREEE (reference sequence). This CDR3 spans 13 amino acids. The CDR3 loop is CASSLGGTMRYTF. As DNA, the CDR3 is TGTGCCAGCAGCTTGGGGGGGACTATGCGCTACACCTTC.

This sequence joins TRBV20-1 and TRBJ1-6; 8 positions match TRBD1. Trimming cost V 3 bases and J 4 bases; bases outside gene matches: 5. Germline-derived CDR1 and CDR2 are DFQATT and SNEGSKA (reference sequence). The CDR3 length is 15 residues. The CDR3 coding sequence is TGCAGTGCTAGTCCAGGGGGCGCTTATAATTCACCCCTCCACTTT. Translation: CSASPGGAYNSPLHF.

The chain is built from TRBV9 and TRBJ2-6, with 7 bases lining up with TRBD1. Per the germline V gene, CDR1 is SGDLS and CDR2 is YYNGEE. Losses at the gene ends were 0 bases for V and 2 bases for J; bases not matched to a gene: 2. This CDR3 contains 16 residues. CDR3 sequence reads: CASSVGQGAGANVLTF. CDR3 bases: TGTGCCAGCAGCGTAGGGCAGGGGGCTGGGGCCAACGTCCTGACTTTC.

This chain uses TRBV30 with TRBJ2-6; 7 positions agree with TRBD1. Trimming cost V 3 bases and J 2 bases; bases outside gene matches: 7. CDR1 is GTSNPN and CDR2 is SVGIG in the germline V gene (reference sequence). The CDR3 runs to 16 residues. The CDR3 region has the DNA TGTGCCTGGAGCCACAGGGGATCCGCTGGGGCCAACGTCCTGACTTTC. It encodes CAWSHRGSAGANVLTF.

This clone came up once. The chain joins TRBV7-2 to TRBJ2-6; maybe TRBD1 (5 bases). Trimming left V 5 bases short and J 0 bases short, with 11 bases between. Germline CDR1 SGHTA, CDR2 FQGNSA. This CDR3 has 16 residues. The chain's CDR3 is CASSVRRGSGANVLTF. CDR3 DNA: TGTGCCAGCAGCGTGCGTAGGGGCTCTGGGGCCAACGTCCTGACTTTC.

The V and J genes are TRBV6-6 and TRBJ2-7, with 10 nucleotides matching TRBD1. The ends lost 2 bases at V and 2 bases at J; junction bases unmatched: 6. Germline V gene data show CDR1 as MNHNY and CDR2 as SVGAGI (reference sequence). The CDR3 has 16 residues. CDR3 amino acids: CASSYTPDRGTYEQYF. As DNA, the CDR3 is TGTGCCAGCAGTTACACCCCGGACAGGGGGACCTACGAGCAGTACTTC.

With regard to this clone: The sample has other DNA sequences that encode this CDR3 too. The chain has TRBV6-5 and TRBJ2-7; D is ambiguous. The CDR3 is 13 amino acids. Trimming removed 2 bases from V and 3 bases from J, with 8 bases in between. CDR1 MNHEY and CDR2 SVGAGI come from the germline V gene. CDR3 bases: TGTGCCAGCAGTTACGCCGCAGACTACGAGCAGTACTTC. It translates to CASSYAADYEQYF.

The J gene is TRBJ2-7, the V gene TRBV5-1, with 7 bases fitting TRBD2. The CDR3 sequence is 15 residues long. V was clipped by 5 bases and J by 6 bases; unmatched bases: 14. Per germline, CDR1 SGHRS and CDR2 YFSETQ. The CDR3 loop is CASSSYGSGVSEQYF. The CDR3 DNA follows: TGCGCCAGCAGTTCATACGGGAGCGGGGTATCCGAGCAGTACTTC.

Here the CDR3 DNA reads TGTGCCAGCAGCCGAGGACTAGCGGGAGGGCCCTACTTCGAGCAGTACTTC. Encoded protein: CASSRGLAGGPYFEQYF. The chain joins TRBV21-1 to TRBJ2-7; the DNA was not used to check the table's D call, TRBD2. TRBV21-1 is marked as a pseudogene. There are 17 residues in the CDR3.

The sample holds one count of this clone. The chain joins TRBV28 to TRBJ1-4, with TRBD1 as a possible D gene (6 bases). The ends were cut back, 4 bases at V and 10 bases at J, with 16 bases in the middle. The CDR3 loop spans 14 amino acids. Germline CDR1 MDHEN, CDR2 SYDVKM. CDR3 protein: CASSSGHRTGKLFF. CDR3 sequence (DNA): TGTGCCAGCAGTTCGGGACATCGGACCGGAAAACTGTTTTTT.

The chain links TRBV11-2 to TRBJ1-1; a possible D gene is TRBD1 (5 bases). Germline CDR1 SGHAT, CDR2 FQNNGV. The CDR3 has 15 amino acids. The V end was cut by 5 bases, the J end by 0 bases, with 13 bases between. The CDR3 region has the DNA TGTGCCAGCAGCCCCAGGTGGACAATGAACACTGAAGCTTTCTTT. It yields the protein CASSPRWTMNTEAFF.

This chain uses TRBV3-1 (or the pseudogene TRBV3-2) with TRBJ2-5, with 8 bases lining up with TRBD2. The CDR3 covers 16 residues. Trimming took 4 bases from V and 5 from J; bases not matched to a gene: 12. Germline loops: CDR1 LGHDT, CDR2 YNNKEL (reference sequence). CDR3 sequence: CASSRILEGLGETQYF. CDR3 DNA sequence: TGTGCCAGCAGCCGTATACTGGAGGGACTAGGGGAGACCCAGTACTTC.

The CDR3 DNA follows: TGTGCCAGCAGCCAAGATCGGAGCGCCGACTACGAGCAGTACTTC. Protein product: CASSQDRSADYEQYF. The chain is built from TRBV4-2 and TRBJ2-7; no definite D call. From germline, CDR1 is LGHNA and CDR2 YNFKEQ. V lost 0 bases and J 3 bases, leaving 12 bases between the germline ends. CDR3 size: 15 residues.

This clone was counted once. The chain uses TRBV28 and TRBJ1-1; the match to TRBD1 covers 12 bases. Germline CDR1 MDHEN, CDR2 SYDVKM. The CDR3 loop spans 15 amino acids. The junction had 11 bases not matched to a gene; V was cut back by 11 bases and J by 4 bases. CDR3 nucleotide sequence: TGTGCCGTCCGGGACAGGGGGCGTAGGTTCACTGAAGCTTTCTTT. Translated, it gives CAVRDRGRRFTEAFF.

The CDR3 spells CASSLAGVSPNNEQFF. The CDR3 DNA follows: TGCGCCAGCAGCTTGGCCGGGGTTTCCCCTAACAATGAGCAGTTCTTC. The rearrangement links TRBV5-1 to TRBJ2-1; TRBD2 might be the D (5 bases). The CDR3 is 16 residues long. V gave up 0 bases and J gave up 5 bases, with 15 bases separating them. CDR1 is SGHRS, CDR2 YFSETQ, per germline.

This clone was recorded a few times. The J gene is TRBJ1-2, the V gene TRBV6-5, with D uncertain. V lost 7 bases and J lost 3, with 15 bases in between. Germline CDR1 is MNHEY and CDR2 is SVGAGI. The CDR3 extends over 14 amino acids. DNA of the CDR3: TGTGCCAGCAAGCAGAGGATGGGAGACTATGGCTACACCTTC. Encoded protein: CASKQRMGDYGYTF.

V and J are TRBV19 and TRBJ2-7, with 8 bases lining up with TRBD1. The ends lost 4 bases at V and 1 base at J; junction bases unmatched: 3. The V gene's germline CDR1 is LNHDA and CDR2 SQIVND (reference sequence). The CDR3 sequence is 14 residues long. The CDR3 nucleotides are TGTGCCAGTAGTAGCGGGACAGGATCCTACGAGCAGTACTTC. Protein sequence: CASSSGTGSYEQYF.

This clone was picked up a small number of times. V gene TRBV19 combines with J gene TRBJ1-1; TRBD1 matches at 7 bases. V shed 10 bases and J 0 bases; nucleotides not matched to a gene: 5. This CDR3 is 13 amino acids long. Germline CDR1 and CDR2: LNHDA and SQIVND (reference sequence). The CDR3 DNA reads as TGTGCCACCTGGGGACAGTTGAACACTGAAGCTTTCTTT. As protein: CATWGQLNTEAFF. Looking up the rest from reference TRBV19 and TRBJ1-1 gives the full variable domain: DGGITQSPKYLFRKEGQNVTLSCEQNLNHDAMYWYRQDPGQGLRLIYYSQIVNDFQKGDIAEGYSVSREKKESFPLTVTSAQKNPTAFYLCATWGQLNTEAFFGQGTRLTVV.

This rearrangement joins TRBV9 to TRBJ2-3; no clear D. This CDR3 is 13 amino acids long. Deletions cut 4 bases from V and 2 bases from J, with 8 bases between. The germline CDR1 and CDR2 sequences are SGDLS and YYNGEE. CDR3 sequence reads: CASSYTPTDTQYF. The CDR3 region has the DNA TGTGCCAGCAGCTACACCCCCACAGATACGCAGTATTTT.

The V call is TRBV9, the J call TRBJ2-2; D unclear. Trimming left V 2 bases short and J 4 bases short, with 3 bases between. CDR3 length: 12 residues. Looked up from germline, CDR1 is SGDLS and CDR2 is YYNGEE. CDR3 region: CASSVSTGELFF. The CDR3 DNA reads TGTGCCAGCAGCGTCAGCACCGGGGAGCTGTTTTTT.